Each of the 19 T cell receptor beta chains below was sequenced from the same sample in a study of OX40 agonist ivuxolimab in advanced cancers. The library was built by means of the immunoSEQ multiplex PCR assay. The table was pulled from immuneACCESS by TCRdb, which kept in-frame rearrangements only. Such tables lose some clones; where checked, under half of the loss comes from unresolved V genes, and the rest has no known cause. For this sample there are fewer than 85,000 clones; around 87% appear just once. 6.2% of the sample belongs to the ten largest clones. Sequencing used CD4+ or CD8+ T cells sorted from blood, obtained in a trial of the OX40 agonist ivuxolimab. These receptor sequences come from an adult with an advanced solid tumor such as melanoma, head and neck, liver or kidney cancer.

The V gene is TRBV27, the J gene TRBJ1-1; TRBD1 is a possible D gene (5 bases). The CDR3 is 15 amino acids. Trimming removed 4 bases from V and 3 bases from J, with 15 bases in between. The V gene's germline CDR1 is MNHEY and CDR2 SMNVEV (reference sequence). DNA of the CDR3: TGTGCCAGCAGTTCCTCCTGGGGGGGGGACACTGAAGCTTTCTTT. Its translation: CASSSSWGGDTEAFF.

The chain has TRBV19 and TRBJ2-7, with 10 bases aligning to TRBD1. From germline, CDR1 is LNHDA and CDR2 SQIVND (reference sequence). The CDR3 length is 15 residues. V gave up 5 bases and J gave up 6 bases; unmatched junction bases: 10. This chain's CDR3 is CASSPQDRGGIEQYF. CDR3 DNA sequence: TGTGCCAGTAGTCCCCAGGACAGGGGGGGGATCGAGCAGTACTTC.

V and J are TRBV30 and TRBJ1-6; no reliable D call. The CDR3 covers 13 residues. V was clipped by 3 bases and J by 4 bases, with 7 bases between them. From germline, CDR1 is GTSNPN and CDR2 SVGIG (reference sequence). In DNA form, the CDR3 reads TGTGCCTGGAGGGACTTTTATAATTCACCCCTCCACTTT. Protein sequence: CAWRDFYNSPLHF.

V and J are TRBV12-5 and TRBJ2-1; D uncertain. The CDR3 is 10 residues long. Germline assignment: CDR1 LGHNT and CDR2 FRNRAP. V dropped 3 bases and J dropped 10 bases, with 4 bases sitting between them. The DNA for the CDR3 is TGTGCTAGTGGTTTTTTGGAGCAGTTCTTC. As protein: CASGFLEQFF.

CDR3 protein: CASSSQTGSNNEQFF. DNA for the CDR3: TGTGCCAGCAGTTCCCAGACAGGGTCGAACAATGAGCAGTTCTTC. This chain joins TRBV6-5 and TRBJ2-1; 7 bases agree with TRBD1. CDR3 length: 15 residues. From germline, CDR1 is MNHEY and CDR2 SVGAGI. Trimming cost V 4 bases and J 5 bases; bases outside gene matches: 8.

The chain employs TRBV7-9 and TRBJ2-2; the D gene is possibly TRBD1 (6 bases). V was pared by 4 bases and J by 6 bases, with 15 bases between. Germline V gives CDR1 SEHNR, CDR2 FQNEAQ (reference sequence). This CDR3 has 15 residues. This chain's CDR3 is CASSSPGQWAGELFF. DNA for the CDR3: TGTGCCAGCAGCTCCCCTGGACAGTGGGCCGGGGAGCTGTTTTTT. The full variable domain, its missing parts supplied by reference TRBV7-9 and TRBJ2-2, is DTGVSQNPRHKITKRGQNVTFRCDPISEHNRLYWYRQTLGQGPEFLTYFQNEAQLEKSRLLSDRFSAERPKGSFSTLEIQRTEQGDSAMYLCASSSPGQWAGELFFGEGSRLTVL.

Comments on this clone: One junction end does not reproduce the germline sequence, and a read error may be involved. CDR3 DNA: TGTGCCACCAGCGGCGCCGGGACTAGAGTCCTCTTC. Protein sequence: CATSGAGTRVLF. The J gene is TRBJ2-1, the V gene TRBV15; TRBD2 agrees at 8 bases. Germline V lookup: CDR1 LNHNV, CDR2 YYDKDF (reference sequence). This CDR3 is built from 12 residues.

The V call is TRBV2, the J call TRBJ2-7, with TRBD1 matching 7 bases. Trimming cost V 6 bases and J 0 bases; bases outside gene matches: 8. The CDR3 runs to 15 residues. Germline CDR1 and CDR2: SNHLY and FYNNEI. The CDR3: CASSSDRLGSYEQYF. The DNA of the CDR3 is TGTGCCAGCAGCTCGGACAGGCTAGGCTCCTACGAGCAGTACTTC.

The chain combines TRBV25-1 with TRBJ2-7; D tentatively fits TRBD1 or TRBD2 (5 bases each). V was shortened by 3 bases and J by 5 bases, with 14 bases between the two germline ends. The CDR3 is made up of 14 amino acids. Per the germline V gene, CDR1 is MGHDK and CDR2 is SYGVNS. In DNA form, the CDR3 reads TGTGCCAGCAGTGATCGGGGCACCCGTGACGAGCAGTACTTC. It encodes CASSDRGTRDEQYF.

The DNA of the CDR3 is TGTGCCAGCTCACCACGACTTACGGACACAGATACGCAGTATTTT. Translating it yields CASSPRLTDTDTQYF. The J gene is TRBJ2-3, the V gene TRBV18; D not certain. Germline-derived CDR1 and CDR2 are KGHSH and LQKENI. The CDR3 has 15 amino acids. V lost 1 base and J lost 2, with 10 bases in between.

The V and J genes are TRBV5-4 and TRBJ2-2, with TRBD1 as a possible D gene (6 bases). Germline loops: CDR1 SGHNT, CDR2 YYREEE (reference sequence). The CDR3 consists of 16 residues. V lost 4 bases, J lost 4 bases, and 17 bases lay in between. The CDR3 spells CASSGVSGQSTGELFF. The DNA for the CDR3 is TGTGCCAGCAGCGGGGTATCAGGACAGAGCACCGGGGAGCTGTTTTTT.

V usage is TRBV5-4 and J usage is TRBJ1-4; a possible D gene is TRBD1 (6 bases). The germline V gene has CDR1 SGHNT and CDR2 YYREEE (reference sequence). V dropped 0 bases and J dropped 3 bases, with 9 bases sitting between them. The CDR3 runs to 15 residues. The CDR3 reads CASSLAQGSNEKLFF. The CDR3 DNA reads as TGTGCCAGCAGCTTGGCCCAGGGGTCTAATGAAAAACTGTTTTTT.

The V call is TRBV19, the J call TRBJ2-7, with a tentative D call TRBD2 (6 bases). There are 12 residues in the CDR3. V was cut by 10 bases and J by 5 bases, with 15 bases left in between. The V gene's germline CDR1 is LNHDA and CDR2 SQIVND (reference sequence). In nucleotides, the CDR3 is TGTGCCACCAAGGAGGGTCCCCACGAGCAGTACTTC. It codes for CATKEGPHEQYF.

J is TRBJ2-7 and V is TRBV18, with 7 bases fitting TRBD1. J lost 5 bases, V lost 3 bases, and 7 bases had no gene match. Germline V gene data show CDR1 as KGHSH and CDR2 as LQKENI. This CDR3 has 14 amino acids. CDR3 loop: CASSPDRDPHEQYF. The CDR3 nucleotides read TGTGCCAGCTCACCTGACAGGGACCCCCACGAGCAGTACTTC.

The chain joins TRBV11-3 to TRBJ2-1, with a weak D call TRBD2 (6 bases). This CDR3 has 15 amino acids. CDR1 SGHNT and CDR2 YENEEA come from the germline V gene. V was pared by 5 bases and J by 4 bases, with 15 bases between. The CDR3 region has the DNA TGTGCCAGCAGCAACCGGGACGGAGGGTACAATGAGCAGTTCTTC. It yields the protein CASSNRDGGYNEQFF.

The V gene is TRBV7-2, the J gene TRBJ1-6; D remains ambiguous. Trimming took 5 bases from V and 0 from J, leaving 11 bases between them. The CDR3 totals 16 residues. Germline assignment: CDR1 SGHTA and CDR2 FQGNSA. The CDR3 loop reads CASSPQSGSYNSPLHF. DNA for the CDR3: TGTGCCAGCAGCCCTCAGTCGGGCTCCTATAATTCACCCCTCCACTTT.

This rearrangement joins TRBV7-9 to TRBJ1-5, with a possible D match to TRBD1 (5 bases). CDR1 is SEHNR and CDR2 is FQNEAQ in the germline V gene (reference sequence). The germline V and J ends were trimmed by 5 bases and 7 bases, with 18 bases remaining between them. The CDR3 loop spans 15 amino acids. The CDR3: CASSPEAGVGQPQHF. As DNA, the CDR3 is TGTGCCAGCAGCCCCGAGGCGGGGGTCGGGCAGCCCCAGCATTTT.

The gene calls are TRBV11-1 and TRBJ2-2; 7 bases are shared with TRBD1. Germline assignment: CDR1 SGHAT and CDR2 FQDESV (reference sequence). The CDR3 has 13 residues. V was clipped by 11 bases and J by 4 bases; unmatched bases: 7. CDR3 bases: TGTGCCTGCTCCAGGGGGACCACCGGGGAGCTGTTTTTT. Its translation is CACSRGTTGELFF.

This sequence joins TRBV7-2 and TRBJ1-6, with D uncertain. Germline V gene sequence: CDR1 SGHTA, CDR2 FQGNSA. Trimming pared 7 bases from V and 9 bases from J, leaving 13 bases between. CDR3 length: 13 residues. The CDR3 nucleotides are TGTGCCAGCACCTCCCGCCTTTTTTCACCCCTCCACTTT. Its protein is CASTSRLFSPLHF.